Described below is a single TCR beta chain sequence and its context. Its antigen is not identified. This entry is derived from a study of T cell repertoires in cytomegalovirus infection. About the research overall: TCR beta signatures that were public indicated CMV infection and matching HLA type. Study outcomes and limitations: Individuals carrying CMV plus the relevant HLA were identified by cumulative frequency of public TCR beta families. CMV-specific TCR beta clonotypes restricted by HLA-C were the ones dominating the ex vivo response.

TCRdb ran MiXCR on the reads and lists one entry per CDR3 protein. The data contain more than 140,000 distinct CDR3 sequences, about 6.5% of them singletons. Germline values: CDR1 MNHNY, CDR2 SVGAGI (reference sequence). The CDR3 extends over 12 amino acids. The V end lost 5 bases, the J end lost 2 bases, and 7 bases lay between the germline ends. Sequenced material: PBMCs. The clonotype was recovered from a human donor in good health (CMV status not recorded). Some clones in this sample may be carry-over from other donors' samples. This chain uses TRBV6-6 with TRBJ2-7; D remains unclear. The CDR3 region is CASSDLAYEQYF. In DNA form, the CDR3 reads TGTGCCAGCAGTGATTTGGCCTACGAGCAGTACTTC.